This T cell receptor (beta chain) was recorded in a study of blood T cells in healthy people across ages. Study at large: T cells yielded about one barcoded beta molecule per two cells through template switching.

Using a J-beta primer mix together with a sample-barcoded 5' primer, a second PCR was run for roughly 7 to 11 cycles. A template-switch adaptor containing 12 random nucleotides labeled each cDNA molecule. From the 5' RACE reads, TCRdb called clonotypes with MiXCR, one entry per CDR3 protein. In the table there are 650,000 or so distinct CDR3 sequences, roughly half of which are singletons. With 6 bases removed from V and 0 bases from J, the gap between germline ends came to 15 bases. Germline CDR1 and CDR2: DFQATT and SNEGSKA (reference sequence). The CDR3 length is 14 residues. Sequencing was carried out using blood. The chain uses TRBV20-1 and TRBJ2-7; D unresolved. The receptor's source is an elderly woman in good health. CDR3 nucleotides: TGCAGTGCCTCCCGGGCCTCAAGCTCCTACGAGCAGTACTTC. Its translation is CSASRASSSYEQYF.